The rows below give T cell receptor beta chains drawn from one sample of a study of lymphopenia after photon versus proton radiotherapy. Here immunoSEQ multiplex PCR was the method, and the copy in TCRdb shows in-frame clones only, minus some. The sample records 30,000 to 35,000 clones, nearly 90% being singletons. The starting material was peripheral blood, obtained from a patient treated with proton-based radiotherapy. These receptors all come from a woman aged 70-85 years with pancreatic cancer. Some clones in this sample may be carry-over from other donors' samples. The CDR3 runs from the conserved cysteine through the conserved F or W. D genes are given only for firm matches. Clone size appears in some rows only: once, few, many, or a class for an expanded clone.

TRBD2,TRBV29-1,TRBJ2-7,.,CSVEDRAGKNYEQYF,TGCAGCGTTGAAGATCGAGCGGGAAAGAACTACGAGCAGTACTTC
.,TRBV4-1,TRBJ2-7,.,CASSRFLGGRGANEQYF,TGCGCCAGCAGCCGGTTCCTGGGAGGGAGGGGGGCGAACGAGCAGTACTTC
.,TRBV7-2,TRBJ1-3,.,CASSPGGGNTIYF,TGTGCCAGCAGCCCCGGGGGAGGAAACACCATATATTTT
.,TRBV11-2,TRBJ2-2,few,CASNEASGELFF,TGTGCCAGCAATGAGGCCTCGGGGGAGCTGTTTTTT
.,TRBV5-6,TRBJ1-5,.,CASSLRGGIYQPQHF,TGTGCCAGCAGCTTGCGGGGGGGAATTTATCAGCCCCAGCATTTT
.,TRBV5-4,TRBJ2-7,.,CASSLDWTSYEQYF,TGTGCCAGCAGCTTGGACTGGACTTCCTACGAGCAGTACTTC
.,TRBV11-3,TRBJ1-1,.,CASSRDGLNTEAFF,TGTGCCAGCAGCCGGGACGGATTGAACACTGAAGCTTTCTTT
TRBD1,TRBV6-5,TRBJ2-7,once,CASSYSRGRAYEQYF,TGTGCCAGCAGTTACTCTAGGGGGCGCGCCTACGAGCAGTACTTC
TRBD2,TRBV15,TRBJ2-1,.,CATSRASGRAYNEQFF,TGTGCCACCAGCAGAGCTAGCGGGAGGGCCTACAATGAGCAGTTCTTC
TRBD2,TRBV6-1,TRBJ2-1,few,CASSDSGKISYNEQFF,TGTGCCAGCAGTGATAGCGGGAAGATCTCCTACAATGAGCAGTTCTTC
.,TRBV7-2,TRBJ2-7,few,CASSPRPDTHEQYF,TGTGCCAGCAGCCCCAGACCGGATACCCACGAGCAGTACTTC
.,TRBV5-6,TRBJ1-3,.,CASSLAGSGNTIYF,TGTGCCAGCAGCTTGGCCGGCTCTGGAAACACCATATATTTT
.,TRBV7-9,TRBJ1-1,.,CASSPQAPNTEAFF,TGTGCCAGCAGCCCCCAGGCTCCGAACACTGAAGCTTTCTTT
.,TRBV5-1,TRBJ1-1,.,CASSLERQQNTEAFF,TGCGCCAGCAGCTTGGAACGACAGCAAAACACTGAAGCTTTCTTT
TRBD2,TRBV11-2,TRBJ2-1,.,CASSWTRNNEQFF,TGTGCCAGCAGCTGGACTAGAAACAATGAGCAGTTCTTC
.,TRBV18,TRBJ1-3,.,CASSRDKSSGNTIYF,TGTGCCAGCTCCCGGGACAAGAGCTCTGGAAACACCATATATTTT
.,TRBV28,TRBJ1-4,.,CASSSNEKLFF,TGTGCCAGCAGTTCCAATGAAAAACTGTTTTTT
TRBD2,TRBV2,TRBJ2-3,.,CASSEALAVSSQYF,TGTGCCAGCAGTGAGGCGCTAGCGGTGTCTTCGCAGTATTTT
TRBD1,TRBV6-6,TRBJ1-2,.,CASSYRDRPYYGYTF,TGTGCCAGCAGTTACCGGGACAGGCCCTACTATGGCTACACCTTC
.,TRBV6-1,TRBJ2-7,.,CASSLPTYEQYF,TGTGCCAGCAGTCTCCCTACCTACGAGCAGTACTTC
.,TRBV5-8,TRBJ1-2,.,CASSGYQANYGYTF,TGTGCCAGCAGCGGGTACCAAGCTAACTATGGCTACACCTTC
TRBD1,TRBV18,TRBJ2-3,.,CASSRTGQGTDTQYF,TGTGCCAGCTCACGCACGGGACAGGGGACAGATACGCAGTATTTT